The rows below give T cell receptor beta chains drawn from one sample of a study of T cells after yellow fever vaccination. TCRdb itself ran the 5' RACE reads through MiXCR, one entry per CDR3 protein. The sample has under 550,000 distinct CDR3 sequences; about a fifth are singletons. This specimen was PBMCs, taken less than 25 days after the first yellow fever vaccination. These receptors all come from a man between 18 and 35 years old who received the YFV17D yellow fever vaccine. Each CDR3 is given with its conserved first and last residue. D genes are given only for firm matches. Part of the rows lack a size; the others show once, few, many or a class for expanded clones.

NA,TRBV7-6,NA,TRBJ2-1,TGTGCCAGCAGCTTAGAAGTGGCGGGTTCCTACAATGAGCAGTTCTTC,CASSLEVAGSYNEQFF
NA,TRBV6-5,NA,TRBJ2-1,TGTGCCAGCAGTTACGGGGGGGCCGGCTCCTACAATGAGCAGTTCTTC,CASSYGGAGSYNEQFF
NA,TRBV5-1,few,TRBJ2-6,TGCGCCAGCAGCTTGGGGGGGCCCTCCGTCCCTGGGGCCAACGTCCTGACTTTC,CASSLGGPSVPGANVLTF
TRBD1,TRBV5-5,NA,TRBJ2-1,TGTGCCACCTCGGGACAGGGTTCCTACAATGAGCAGTTCTTC,CATSGQGSYNEQFF
NA,TRBV20-1,NA,TRBJ2-5,TGCAGTGCTAGAGATCGGAGGCGGCTGCTTGGGCAAGAGACCCAGTACTTC,CSARDRRRLLGQETQYF
TRBD2,TRBV5-1,NA,TRBJ2-1,TGCGCCAGCAGCCGCGCAGCGGGGGGCATCGATGAGCAGTTCTTC,CASSRAAGGIDEQFF
NA,TRBV5-5,few,TRBJ2-5,TGTGCCAGCAGCCCCACGGGTCAGAGAGAGACCCAGTACTTC,CASSPTGQRETQYF
NA,TRBV15,few,TRBJ2-7,TGTGCCACCAGCAGAGGCCAGGACTACGAGCAGTACTTC,CATSRGQDYEQYF
TRBD1,TRBV29-1,few,TRBJ2-5,TGCAGCGTTGAAAGGGGGGTGGGGACAGGGGGCACAGAGACCCAGTACTTC,CSVERGVGTGGTETQYF
NA,TRBV5-1,NA,TRBJ2-2,TGCGCCAGCAGCTTCGGAGGGGCAGTTCCCGGGGAGCTGTTTTTT,CASSFGGAVPGELFF
TRBD1,TRBV24-1,NA,TRBJ2-5,TGTGCCACCAGGGACAGGGGGTACCAAGAGACCCAGTACTTC,CATRDRGYQETQYF
TRBD1,TRBV7-9,NA,TRBJ1-6,TGTGCCAGCAGCTCCGGGACAGGCTATAATTCACCCCTCCACTTT,CASSSGTGYNSPLHF
TRBD2,TRBV5-1,NA,TRBJ2-5,TGCGCCAGCAGACGTCGACTAGCGGGTGAAGAGACCCAGTACTTC,CASRRRLAGEETQYF
NA,TRBV11-2,NA,TRBJ2-2,TGTGCCAGCAGCCCCCACTTAGCGGCCGGGGAGCTGTTTTTT,CASSPHLAAGELFF
NA,TRBV12-3/TRBV12-4,few,TRBJ2-2,TGTGCCAGCAGCCGAGAGCAGGGGTACACCGGGGAGCTGTTTTTT,CASSREQGYTGELFF
NA,TRBV5-1,many,TRBJ2-7,TGCGCCAGCAGCCTTACTCCGTCCTACGAGCAGTACTTC,CASSLTPSYEQYF
NA,TRBV27,NA,TRBJ2-7,TGTGCCAGCAGACCGACTTTGCTCAGCTCCTACGAGCAGTACTTC,CASRPTLLSSYEQYF
NA,TRBV10-3,NA,TRBJ1-1,TGTGCCATCAGTACCGACGGTAGCCAATTGAACACTGAAGCTTTCTTT,CAISTDGSQLNTEAFF
TRBD1,TRBV6-1,NA,TRBJ2-7,TGTGCCAGCAGTGAGCAGGGACAGGGCTCCTACGAGCAGTACTTC,CASSEQGQGSYEQYF
NA,TRBV5-1,NA,TRBJ1-4,TGCGCCAGCAGCTTGGGGACCTCAAATGAAAAACTGTTTTTT,CASSLGTSNEKLFF
TRBD1,TRBV23-1,NA,TRBJ1-1,TGCGCCAGCCCCCACCCAGGGACAGGCGTTGAAGCTTTCTTT,CASPHPGTGVEAFF
NA,TRBV7-3,NA,TRBJ1-1,TGTGCCAGCAGCTTACGGGCTGACGGCGAAGCTTTCTTT,CASSLRADGEAFF
TRBD2,TRBV6-5,NA,TRBJ2-3,TGTGCCAGCAGTTACTTCCCGAGCGGGGAGAACACAGATACGCAGTATTTT,CASSYFPSGENTDTQYF